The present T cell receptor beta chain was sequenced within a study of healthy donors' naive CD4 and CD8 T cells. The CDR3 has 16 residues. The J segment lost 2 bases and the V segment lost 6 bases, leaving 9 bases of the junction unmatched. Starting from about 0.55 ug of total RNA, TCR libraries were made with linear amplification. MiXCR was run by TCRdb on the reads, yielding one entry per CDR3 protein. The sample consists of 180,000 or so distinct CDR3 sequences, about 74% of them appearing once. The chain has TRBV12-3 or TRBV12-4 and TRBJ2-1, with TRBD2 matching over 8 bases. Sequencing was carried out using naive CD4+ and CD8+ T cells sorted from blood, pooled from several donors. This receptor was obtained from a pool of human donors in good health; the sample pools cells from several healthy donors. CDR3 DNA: TGTGCCAGCAGATTCAGCGGGAGTGGGACCTACAATGAGCAGTTCTTC. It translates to CASRFSGSGTYNEQFF.